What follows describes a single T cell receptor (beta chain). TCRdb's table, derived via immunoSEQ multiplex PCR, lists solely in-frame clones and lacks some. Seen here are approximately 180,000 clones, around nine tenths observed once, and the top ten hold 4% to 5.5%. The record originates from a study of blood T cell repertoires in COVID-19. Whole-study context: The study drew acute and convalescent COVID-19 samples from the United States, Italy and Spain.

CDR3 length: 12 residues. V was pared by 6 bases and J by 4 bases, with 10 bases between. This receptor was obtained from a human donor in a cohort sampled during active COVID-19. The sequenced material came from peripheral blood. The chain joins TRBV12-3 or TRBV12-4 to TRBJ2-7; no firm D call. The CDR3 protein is CASSFTVYEQYF. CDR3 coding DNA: TGTGCCAGCAGCTTTACGGTTTACGAGCAGTACTTC.